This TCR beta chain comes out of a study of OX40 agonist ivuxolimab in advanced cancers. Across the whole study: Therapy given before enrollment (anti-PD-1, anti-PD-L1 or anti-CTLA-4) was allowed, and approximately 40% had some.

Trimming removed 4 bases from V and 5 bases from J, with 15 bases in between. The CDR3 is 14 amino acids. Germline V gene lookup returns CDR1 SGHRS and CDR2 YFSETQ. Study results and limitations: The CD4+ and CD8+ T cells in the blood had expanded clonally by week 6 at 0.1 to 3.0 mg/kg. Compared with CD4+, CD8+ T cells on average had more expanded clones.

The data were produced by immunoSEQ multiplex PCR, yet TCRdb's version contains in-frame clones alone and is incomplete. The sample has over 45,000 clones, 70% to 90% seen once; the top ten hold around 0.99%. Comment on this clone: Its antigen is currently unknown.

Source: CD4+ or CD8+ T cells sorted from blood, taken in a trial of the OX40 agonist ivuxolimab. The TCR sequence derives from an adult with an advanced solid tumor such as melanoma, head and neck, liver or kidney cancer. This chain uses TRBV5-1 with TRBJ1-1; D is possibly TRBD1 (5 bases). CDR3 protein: CASSANQGGTEAFF. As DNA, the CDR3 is TGCGCCAGCAGCGCCAATCAGGGTGGAACTGAAGCTTTCTTT.